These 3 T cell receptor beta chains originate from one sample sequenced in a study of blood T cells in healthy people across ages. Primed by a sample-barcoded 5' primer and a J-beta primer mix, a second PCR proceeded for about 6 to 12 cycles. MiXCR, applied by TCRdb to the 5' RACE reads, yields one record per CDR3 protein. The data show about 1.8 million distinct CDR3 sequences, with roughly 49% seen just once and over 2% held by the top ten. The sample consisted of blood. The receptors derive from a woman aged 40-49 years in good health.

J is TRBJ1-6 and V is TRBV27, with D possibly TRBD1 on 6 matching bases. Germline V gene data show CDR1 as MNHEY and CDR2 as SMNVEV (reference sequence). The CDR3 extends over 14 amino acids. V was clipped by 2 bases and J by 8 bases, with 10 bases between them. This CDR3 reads CASSLEGGHSPLHF. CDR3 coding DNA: TGTGCCAGCAGTTTAGAGGGGGGGCATTCACCCCTCCACTTT.

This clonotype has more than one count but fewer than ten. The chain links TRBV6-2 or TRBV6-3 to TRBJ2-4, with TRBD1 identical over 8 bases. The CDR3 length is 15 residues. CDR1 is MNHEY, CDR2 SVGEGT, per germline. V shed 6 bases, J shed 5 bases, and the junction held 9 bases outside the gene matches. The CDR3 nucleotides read TGTGCCAGCAGCGCAGGGGGCGCACCTGAAAACATTCAGTACTTC. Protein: CASSAGGAPENIQYF.

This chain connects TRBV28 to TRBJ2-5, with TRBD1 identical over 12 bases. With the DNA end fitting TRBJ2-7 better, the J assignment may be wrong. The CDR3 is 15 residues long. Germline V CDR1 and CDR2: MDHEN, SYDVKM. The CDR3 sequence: CASSFSGQGAYEQYF. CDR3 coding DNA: TGTGCCAGCAGTTTTTCGGGACAGGGGGCTTACGAGCAGTACTTC.